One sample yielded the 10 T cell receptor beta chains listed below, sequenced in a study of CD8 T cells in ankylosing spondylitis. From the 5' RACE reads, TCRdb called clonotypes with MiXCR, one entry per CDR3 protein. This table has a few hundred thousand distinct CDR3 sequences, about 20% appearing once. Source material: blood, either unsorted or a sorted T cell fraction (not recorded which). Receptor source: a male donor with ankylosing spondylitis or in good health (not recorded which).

The chain's CDR3 is CASSQVQGGSTDTQYF. Written as DNA, the CDR3 is TGTGCCAGCAGCCAAGTCCAAGGGGGGAGCACAGATACGCAGTATTTT. The chain joins TRBV14 to TRBJ2-3; D is perhaps TRBD1 or TRBD2 (6 bases each). V was cut by 1 base and J by 0 bases, with 11 bases left in between. This CDR3 region has 16 residues. Germline V gene sequence: CDR1 SGHDN, CDR2 FVKESK.

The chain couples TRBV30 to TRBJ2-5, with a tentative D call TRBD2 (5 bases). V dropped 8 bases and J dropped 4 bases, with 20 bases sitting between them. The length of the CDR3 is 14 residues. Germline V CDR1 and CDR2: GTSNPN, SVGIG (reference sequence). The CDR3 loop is CAGRTPEEAETQYF. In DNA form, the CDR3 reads TGTGCCGGAAGAACTCCGGAGGAGGCAGAGACCCAGTACTTC.

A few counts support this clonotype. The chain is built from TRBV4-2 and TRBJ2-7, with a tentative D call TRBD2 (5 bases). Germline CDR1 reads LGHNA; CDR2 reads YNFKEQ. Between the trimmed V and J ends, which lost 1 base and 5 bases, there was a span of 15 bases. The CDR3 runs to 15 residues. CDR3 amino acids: CASSQARLDGDEQYF. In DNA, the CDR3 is TGTGCCAGCAGCCAAGCCCGCCTCGACGGGGACGAGCAGTACTTC.

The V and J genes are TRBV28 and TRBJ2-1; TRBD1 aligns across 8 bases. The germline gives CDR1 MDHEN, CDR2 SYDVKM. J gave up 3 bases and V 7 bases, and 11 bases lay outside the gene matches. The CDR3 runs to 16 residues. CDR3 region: CASTSDREAFYNEQFF. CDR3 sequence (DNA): TGTGCCAGCACCTCGGACAGGGAGGCTTTCTACAATGAGCAGTTCTTC. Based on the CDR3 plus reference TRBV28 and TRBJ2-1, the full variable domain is DVKVTQSSRYLVKRTGEKVFLECVQDMDHENMFWYRQDPGLGLRLIYFSYDVKMKEKGDIPEGYSVSREKKERFSLILESASTNQTSMYLCASTSDREAFYNEQFFGPGTRLTVL.

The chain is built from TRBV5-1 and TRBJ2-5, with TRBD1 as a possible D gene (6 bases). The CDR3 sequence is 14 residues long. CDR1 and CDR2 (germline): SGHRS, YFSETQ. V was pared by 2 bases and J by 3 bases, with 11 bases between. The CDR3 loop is CASSFWDTKETQYF. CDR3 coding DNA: TGCGCCAGCAGCTTTTGGGACACGAAAGAGACCCAGTACTTC.

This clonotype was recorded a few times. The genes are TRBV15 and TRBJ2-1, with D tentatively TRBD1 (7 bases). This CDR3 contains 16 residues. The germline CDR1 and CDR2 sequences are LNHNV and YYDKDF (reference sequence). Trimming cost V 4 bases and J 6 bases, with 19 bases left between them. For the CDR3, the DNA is TGTGCCACCAGCAAACTGGGGGCAGGGGGGACCAATGAGCAGTTCTTC. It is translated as CATSKLGAGGTNEQFF.

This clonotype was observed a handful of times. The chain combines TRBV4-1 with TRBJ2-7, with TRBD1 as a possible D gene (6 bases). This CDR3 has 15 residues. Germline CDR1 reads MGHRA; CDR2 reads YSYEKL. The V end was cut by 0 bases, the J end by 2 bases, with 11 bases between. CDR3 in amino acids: CASSQEDRKPYEQYF. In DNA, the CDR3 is TGCGCCAGCAGCCAAGAAGACAGGAAGCCCTACGAGCAGTACTTC.

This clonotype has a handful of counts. The CDR3: CASSIGSGTGETQYF. CDR3 nucleotide sequence: TGTGCCAGTAGTATAGGGTCCGGAACGGGAGAGACCCAGTACTTC. The V call is TRBV19, the J call TRBJ2-5; the D is unclear. The V end lost 1 base, the J end lost 4 bases, and 13 bases lay between the germline ends. Looked up from germline, CDR1 is LNHDA and CDR2 is SQIVND (reference sequence). The CDR3 runs 15 residues. Full variable domain (rest looked up from reference TRBV19 and TRBJ2-5): DGGITQSPKYLFRKEGQNVTLSCEQNLNHDAMYWYRQDPGQGLRLIYYSQIVNDFQKGDIAEGYSVSREKKESFPLTVTSAQKNPTAFYLCASSIGSGTGETQYFGPGTRLLVL.

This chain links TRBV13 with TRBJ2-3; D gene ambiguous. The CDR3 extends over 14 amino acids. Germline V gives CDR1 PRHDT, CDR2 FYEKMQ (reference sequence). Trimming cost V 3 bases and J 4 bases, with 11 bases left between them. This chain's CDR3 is CASSFRANSDTQYF. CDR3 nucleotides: TGTGCCAGCAGCTTTCGAGCGAACTCAGATACGCAGTATTTT.

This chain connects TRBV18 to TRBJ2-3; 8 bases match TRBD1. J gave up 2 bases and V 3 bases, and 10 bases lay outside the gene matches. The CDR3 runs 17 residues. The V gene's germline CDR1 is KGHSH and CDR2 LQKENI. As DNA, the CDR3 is TGTGCCAGCTCACCTTTCGGACAGGGAGAACCCACAGATACGCAGTATTTT. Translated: CASSPFGQGEPTDTQYF.